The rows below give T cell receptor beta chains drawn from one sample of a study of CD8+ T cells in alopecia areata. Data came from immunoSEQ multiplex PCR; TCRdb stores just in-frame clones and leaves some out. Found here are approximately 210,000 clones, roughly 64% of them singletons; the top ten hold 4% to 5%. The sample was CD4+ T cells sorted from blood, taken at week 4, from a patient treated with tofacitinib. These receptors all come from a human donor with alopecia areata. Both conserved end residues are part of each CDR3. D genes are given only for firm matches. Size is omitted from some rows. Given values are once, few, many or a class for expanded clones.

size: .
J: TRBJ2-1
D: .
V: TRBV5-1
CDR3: CASSLVYGDEQFF
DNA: TGCGCCAGCAGCTTGGTATATGGGGATGAGCAGTTCTTC

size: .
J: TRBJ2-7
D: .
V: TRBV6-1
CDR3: CASSAQRYEQYF
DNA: TGTGCCAGCAGTGCGCAGCGCTACGAGCAGTACTTC

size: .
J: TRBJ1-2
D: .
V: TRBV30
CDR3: CAWSRDPTVYTF
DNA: TGTGCCTGGAGTAGAGACCCGACGGTCTACACCTTC

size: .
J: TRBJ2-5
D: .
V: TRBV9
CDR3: CASNRDSQETQYF
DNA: TGTGCCAGCAACCGGGACTCTCAAGAGACCCAGTACTTC

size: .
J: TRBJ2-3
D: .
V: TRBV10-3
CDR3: CAVESGGDTQYF
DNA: TGTGCCGTAGAATCGGGGGGCGATACGCAGTATTTT

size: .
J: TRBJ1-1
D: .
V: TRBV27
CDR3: CASSPLREGRAFF
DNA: TGTGCCAGCAGCCCCCTCCGGGAGGGAAGGGCTTTCTTT

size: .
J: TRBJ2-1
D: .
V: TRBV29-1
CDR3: CSVQGKYSDNEQFF
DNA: TGCAGTGTTCAGGGCAAGTACTCGGACAATGAGCAGTTCTTC

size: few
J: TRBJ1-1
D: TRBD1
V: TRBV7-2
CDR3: CASSLLGTGAIPTF
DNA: TGTGCCAGCAGCTTGCTTGGGACAGGAGCAATACCGACCTTT

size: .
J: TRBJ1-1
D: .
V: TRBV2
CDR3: CASSGQPNTEAFF
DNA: TGTGCCAGCAGTGGTCAGCCGAACACTGAAGCTTTCTTT

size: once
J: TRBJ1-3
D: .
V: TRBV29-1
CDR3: CSVGQGNTIYF
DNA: TGCAGCGTTGGACAGGGAAACACCATATATTTT

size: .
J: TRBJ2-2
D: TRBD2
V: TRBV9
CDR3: CASSVAPGGAGELFF
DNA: TGTGCCAGCAGCGTAGCTCCGGGAGGGGCCGGGGAGCTGTTTTTT

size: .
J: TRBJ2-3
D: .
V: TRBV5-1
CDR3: CASSLGGTTDTQYF
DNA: TGCGCCAGCAGCTTGGGCGGAACGACAGATACGCAGTATTTT

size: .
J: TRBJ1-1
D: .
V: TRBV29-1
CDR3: CSVVDLLTTMNTEAFF
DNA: TGCAGCGTTGTGGACCTCCTAACCACTATGAACACTGAAGCTTTCTTT

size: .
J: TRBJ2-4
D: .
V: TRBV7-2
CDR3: CASSLDLAKNIQYF
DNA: TGTGCCAGCAGCTTAGATCTAGCCAAAAACATTCAGTACTTC

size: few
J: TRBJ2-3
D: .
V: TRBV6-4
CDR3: CASSDRDVSADTQYF
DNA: TGTGCCAGCAGTGACAGGGATGTAAGCGCAGATACGCAGTATTTT

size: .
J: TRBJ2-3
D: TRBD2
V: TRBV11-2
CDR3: CASSRGAGRTDTQYF
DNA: TGTGCCAGCAGCCGGGGAGCGGGGAGGACAGATACGCAGTATTTT

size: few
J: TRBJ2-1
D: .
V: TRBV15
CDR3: CATSRDPGSYNEQFF
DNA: TGTGCCACCAGCAGAGATCCGGGGTCCTACAATGAGCAGTTCTTC

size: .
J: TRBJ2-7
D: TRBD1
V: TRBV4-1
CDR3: CASSRDRVAHEQYF
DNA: TGCGCCAGCAGCCGGGACAGGGTCGCCCACGAGCAGTACTTC

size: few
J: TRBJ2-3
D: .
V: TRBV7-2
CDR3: CASSLAPGTDTQYF
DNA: TGTGCCAGCAGCTTAGCCCCCGGCACAGATACGCAGTATTTT

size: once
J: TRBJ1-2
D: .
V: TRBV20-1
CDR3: CSVGSYGYTF
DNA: TGCAGTGTCGGTAGCTATGGCTACACCTTC

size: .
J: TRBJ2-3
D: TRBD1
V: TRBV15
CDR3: CATSRAWRQGAPDTQYF
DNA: TGTGCCACCAGCAGAGCCTGGAGGCAGGGGGCTCCAGATACGCAGTATTTT

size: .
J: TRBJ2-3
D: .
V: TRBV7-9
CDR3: CASSLVTAITDTQYF
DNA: TGTGCCAGCAGCTTGGTGACAGCGATCACAGATACGCAGTATTTT

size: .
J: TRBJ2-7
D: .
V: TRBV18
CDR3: CASSPVGDTRSYEQYF
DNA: TGTGCCAGCTCACCAGTGGGGGACACCCGCTCCTACGAGCAGTACTTC

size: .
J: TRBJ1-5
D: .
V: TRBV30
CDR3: CAWSIGNNQPQHF
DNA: TGTGCCTGGTCCATCGGGAACAATCAGCCCCAGCATTTT

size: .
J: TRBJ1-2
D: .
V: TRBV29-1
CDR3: CSVELQLTNYGYTF
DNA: TGCAGCGTTGAGCTTCAGTTGACTAACTATGGCTACACCTTC

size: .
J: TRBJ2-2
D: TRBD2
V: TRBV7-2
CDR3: CASSLARGGSAGELFF
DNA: TGTGCCAGCAGCTTAGCGCGGGGGGGCTCCGCCGGGGAGCTGTTTTTT

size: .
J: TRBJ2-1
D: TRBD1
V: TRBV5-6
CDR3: CASSLDWTGAYNEQFF
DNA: TGTGCCAGCAGCTTGGATTGGACAGGGGCCTACAATGAGCAGTTCTTC

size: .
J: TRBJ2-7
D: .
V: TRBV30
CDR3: CAWSQERGAYEQYF
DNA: TGTGCCTGGAGCCAGGAGAGGGGGGCCTACGAGCAGTACTTC

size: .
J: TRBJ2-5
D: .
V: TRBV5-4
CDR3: CASRSGTEQETQYF
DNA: TGTGCCAGCAGGTCCGGGACTGAACAAGAGACCCAGTACTTC

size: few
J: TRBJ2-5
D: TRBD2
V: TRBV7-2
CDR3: CASSSGLASQETQYF
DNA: TGTGCCAGCAGCTCGGGACTAGCGAGCCAAGAGACCCAGTACTTC

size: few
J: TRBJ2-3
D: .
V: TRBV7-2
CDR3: CASRKGSDTQYF
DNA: TGTGCCAGCAGAAAGGGATCAGATACGCAGTATTTT

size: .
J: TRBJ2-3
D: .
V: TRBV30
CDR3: CAWSVPAGDTQYF
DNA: TGTGCCTGGAGTGTACCAGCGGGAGATACGCAGTATTTT

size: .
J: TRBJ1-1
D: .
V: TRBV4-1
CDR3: CASSQGKGRVTEAFF
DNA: TGCGCCAGCAGCCAAGGAAAGGGTCGTGTCACTGAAGCTTTCTTT

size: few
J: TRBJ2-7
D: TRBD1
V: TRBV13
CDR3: CASSPGPGQGSLEQYF
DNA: TGTGCCAGCAGCCCCGGGCCGGGACAGGGTAGTCTCGAGCAGTACTTC

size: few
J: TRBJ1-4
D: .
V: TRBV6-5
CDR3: CASLKLGRGGEKLFF
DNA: TGTGCCAGCCTAAAGCTTGGACGAGGGGGTGAAAAACTGTTTTTT

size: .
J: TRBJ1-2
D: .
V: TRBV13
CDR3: CASSSTLLRGYGYTF
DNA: TGTGCCAGCAGCTCGACCCTCTTACGGGGCTATGGCTACACCTTC

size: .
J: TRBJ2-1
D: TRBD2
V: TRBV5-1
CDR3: CASSLDGGSYNEQFF
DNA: TGCGCCAGCAGCTTGGACGGGGGGTCCTACAATGAGCAGTTCTTC

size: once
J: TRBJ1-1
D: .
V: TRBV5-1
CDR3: CASSRRRAENTEAFF
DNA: TGCGCCAGCAGTCGTCGGAGGGCCGAGAACACTGAAGCTTTCTTT

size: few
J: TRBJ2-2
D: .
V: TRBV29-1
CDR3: CSVMRGVGMSSGELFF
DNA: TGCAGCGTCATGAGGGGTGTTGGGATGAGCTCCGGGGAGCTGTTTTTT